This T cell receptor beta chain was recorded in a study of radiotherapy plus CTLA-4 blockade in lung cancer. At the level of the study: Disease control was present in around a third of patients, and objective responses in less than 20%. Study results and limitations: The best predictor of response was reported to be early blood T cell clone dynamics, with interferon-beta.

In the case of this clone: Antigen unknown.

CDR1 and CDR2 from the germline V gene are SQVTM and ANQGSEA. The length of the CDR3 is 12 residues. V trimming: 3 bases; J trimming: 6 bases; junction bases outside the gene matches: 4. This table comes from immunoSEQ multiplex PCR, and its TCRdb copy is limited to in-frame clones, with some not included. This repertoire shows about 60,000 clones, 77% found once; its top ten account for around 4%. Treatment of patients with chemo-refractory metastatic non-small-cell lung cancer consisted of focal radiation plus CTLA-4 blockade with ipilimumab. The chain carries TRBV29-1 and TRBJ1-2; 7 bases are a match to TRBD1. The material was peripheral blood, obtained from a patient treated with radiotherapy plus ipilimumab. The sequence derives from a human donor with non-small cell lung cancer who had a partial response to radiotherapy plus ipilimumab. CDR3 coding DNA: TGCAGCGTTGAGGGACAGTTGAATGGCTACACCTTC. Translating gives CSVEGQLNGYTF.